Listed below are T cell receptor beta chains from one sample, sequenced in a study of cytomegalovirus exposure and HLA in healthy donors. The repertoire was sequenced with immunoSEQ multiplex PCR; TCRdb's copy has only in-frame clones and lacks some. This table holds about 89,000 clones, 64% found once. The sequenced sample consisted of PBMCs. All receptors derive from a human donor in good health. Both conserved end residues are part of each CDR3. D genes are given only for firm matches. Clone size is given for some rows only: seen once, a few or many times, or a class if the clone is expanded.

cdr3_nt: TGTGCCAGCAGCTTGGTAGGGACTAGCTACGAGCAGTACTTC
cdr3_aa: CASSLVGTSYEQYF
j_call: TRBJ2-7
d_call: TRBD2
clone_size: .
v_call: TRBV5-4

cdr3_nt: TGTGCCAGCAGCGCGTCGGGGAACACCGGGGAGCTGTTTTTT
cdr3_aa: CASSASGNTGELFF
j_call: TRBJ2-2
d_call: .
clone_size: .
v_call: TRBV9

cdr3_nt: TGTGCCAGCAGCCCCCAACCGACTAGCGGGTACAATGAGCAGTTCTTC
cdr3_aa: CASSPQPTSGYNEQFF
j_call: TRBJ2-1
d_call: TRBD2
clone_size: .
v_call: TRBV9

cdr3_nt: TGTGCCAGCAGCTCGGAGGCGGGGGAACTCGAGCAGTACTTC
cdr3_aa: CASSSEAGELEQYF
j_call: TRBJ2-7
d_call: TRBD2
clone_size: .
v_call: TRBV7-2

cdr3_nt: TGTGCCAGCAGCTTAGAAGCCGGCTACGAGCAGTACTTC
cdr3_aa: CASSLEAGYEQYF
j_call: TRBJ2-7
d_call: .
clone_size: few
v_call: TRBV7-2

cdr3_nt: TGTGCCAGCCGGACAGGGGGAAATCAGCCCCAGCATTTT
cdr3_aa: CASRTGGNQPQHF
j_call: TRBJ1-5
d_call: TRBD1
clone_size: few
v_call: TRBV6-6

cdr3_nt: TGTGCCATCAGGGGATCAGGGGGTGATCAGCCCCAGCATTTT
cdr3_aa: CAIRGSGGDQPQHF
j_call: TRBJ1-5
d_call: TRBD1
clone_size: few
v_call: TRBV10-3

cdr3_nt: TGCGCCAGCAGCGGGACTAGCGGTGATACGCAGTATTTT
cdr3_aa: CASSGTSGDTQYF
j_call: TRBJ2-3
d_call: TRBD2
clone_size: .
v_call: TRBV5-1

cdr3_nt: TGTGCCAGCAGCGTAACAGGGCAAATGCCCTATGGCTACACCTTC
cdr3_aa: CASSVTGQMPYGYTF
j_call: TRBJ1-2
d_call: .
clone_size: .
v_call: TRBV9

cdr3_nt: TGTGCCAGCAGCGTGCCAGGCTCGGAAACCTTC
cdr3_aa: CASSVPGSETF
j_call: TRBJ1-2
d_call: .
clone_size: .
v_call: TRBV9

cdr3_nt: TGTGCCAGCAGCTTGGCCGGGGGGGCCGTAAATGAGCAGTTCTTC
cdr3_aa: CASSLAGGAVNEQFF
j_call: TRBJ2-1
d_call: TRBD2
clone_size: .
v_call: TRBV5-6

cdr3_nt: TGTGCCAGCTCACCACCTCAGGGTTCTAACTATGGCTACACCTTC
cdr3_aa: CASSPPQGSNYGYTF
j_call: TRBJ1-2
d_call: .
clone_size: .
v_call: TRBV18

cdr3_nt: TGCGCCAGCAGCCTACTGCCCGGGAGGGGGGGTGAAAAACTGTTTTTT
cdr3_aa: CASSLLPGRGGEKLFF
j_call: TRBJ1-4
d_call: .
clone_size: few
v_call: TRBV4-3

cdr3_nt: TGTGCCAGCAGTTTATCCACTACAGGGGGTCAGCCCCAGCATTTT
cdr3_aa: CASSLSTTGGQPQHF
j_call: TRBJ1-5
d_call: TRBD1
clone_size: .
v_call: TRBV28

cdr3_nt: TGTGCCAGCTCACCGACTGGTCCGGTCTCTGGAAACACCATATATTTT
cdr3_aa: CASSPTGPVSGNTIYF
j_call: TRBJ1-3
d_call: .
clone_size: .
v_call: TRBV18

cdr3_nt: TGTGCCAGCTCTCCGGACAGGGAAAAACTGTTTTTT
cdr3_aa: CASSPDREKLFF
j_call: TRBJ1-4
d_call: TRBD1
clone_size: .
v_call: TRBV18

cdr3_nt: TGTGCCAGCAGCTTGCAGGGCCTCTCCTACGAGCAGTACTTC
cdr3_aa: CASSLQGLSYEQYF
j_call: TRBJ2-7
d_call: .
clone_size: .
v_call: TRBV7-8

cdr3_nt: TGTGCCAGCAGCGCCGTATCTAGCACAGATACGCAGTATTTT
cdr3_aa: CASSAVSSTDTQYF
j_call: TRBJ2-3
d_call: .
clone_size: few
v_call: TRBV9

cdr3_nt: TGCGCCAGCAGCCAACTAGGGGTTTCAAACACCATATATTTT
cdr3_aa: CASSQLGVSNTIYF
j_call: TRBJ1-3
d_call: .
clone_size: .
v_call: TRBV4-3

cdr3_nt: TGTGCCAGTCGCGACGGAGCAACTAATGAAAAACTGTTTTTT
cdr3_aa: CASRDGATNEKLFF
j_call: TRBJ1-4
d_call: .
clone_size: .
v_call: TRBV19

cdr3_nt: TGTGCCAGTAGTACTCGACAGGGGTTCTATAATTCACCCCTCCACTTT
cdr3_aa: CASSTRQGFYNSPLHF
j_call: TRBJ1-6
d_call: TRBD1
clone_size: .
v_call: TRBV19

cdr3_nt: TGTGCCAGCAGCGTAGGACAGGAGGAAAACTATGGCTACACCTTC
cdr3_aa: CASSVGQEENYGYTF
j_call: TRBJ1-2
d_call: .
clone_size: .
v_call: TRBV9

cdr3_nt: TGTGCCAGCGGGGCGGAAAGCAATCAGCCCCAGCATTTT
cdr3_aa: CASGAESNQPQHF
j_call: TRBJ1-5
d_call: .
clone_size: few
v_call: TRBV2

cdr3_nt: TGTGCCAGCAGCTCTCAGGGGGCGGATGAAAAACTGTTTTTT
cdr3_aa: CASSSQGADEKLFF
j_call: TRBJ1-4
d_call: TRBD1
clone_size: .
v_call: TRBV7-9

cdr3_nt: TGTGCCAGCAGCTTGGGACACGGCACAGATACGCAGTATTTT
cdr3_aa: CASSLGHGTDTQYF
j_call: TRBJ2-3
d_call: .
clone_size: .
v_call: TRBV5-4

cdr3_nt: TGTGCCAGCAGCCCGTTCGGGACAGGGAACACCGGGGAGCTGTTTTTT
cdr3_aa: CASSPFGTGNTGELFF
j_call: TRBJ2-2
d_call: TRBD1
clone_size: once
v_call: TRBV13

cdr3_nt: TGTGCCAGCAGCCAATTAAGCGGGGGTAATGAGCAGTTCTTC
cdr3_aa: CASSQLSGGNEQFF
j_call: TRBJ2-1
d_call: TRBD2
clone_size: .
v_call: TRBV14

cdr3_nt: TGTGCCAGCAGCTTAGCGTGGCAGGGGAGCGACGAGCAGTACTTC
cdr3_aa: CASSLAWQGSDEQYF
j_call: TRBJ2-7
d_call: .
clone_size: .
v_call: TRBV7-2

cdr3_nt: TGTGCCAGCAGCTTTAGACAGGGTTATCAGTATGGCTACACCTTC
cdr3_aa: CASSFRQGYQYGYTF
j_call: TRBJ1-2
d_call: TRBD1
clone_size: .
v_call: TRBV5-6

cdr3_nt: TGTGCCAGCAGCCCGACAGGCGGCTACGAGCAGTACTTC
cdr3_aa: CASSPTGGYEQYF
j_call: TRBJ2-7
d_call: .
clone_size: .
v_call: TRBV6-6

cdr3_nt: TGCGCCAGCAGCCAAGCGACCAGGGGGGATTCACCCCTCCACTTT
cdr3_aa: CASSQATRGDSPLHF
j_call: TRBJ1-6
d_call: TRBD1
clone_size: .
v_call: TRBV4-3

cdr3_nt: TGTGCCAGCAGCGTAGACCCTAGCGACTACGAGCAGTACTTC
cdr3_aa: CASSVDPSDYEQYF
j_call: TRBJ2-7
d_call: .
clone_size: .
v_call: TRBV9

cdr3_nt: TGTGCCACCAGCGGATACCAAAGACATCCTATCCCCATTTATGGCTACACCTTC
cdr3_aa: CATSGYQRHPIPIYGYTF
j_call: TRBJ1-2
d_call: .
clone_size: few
v_call: TRBV15

cdr3_nt: TGTGCCAGTTCAACGACAGAGTTGGGCTACACCTTC
cdr3_aa: CASSTTELGYTF
j_call: TRBJ1-2
d_call: .
clone_size: .
v_call: TRBV19

cdr3_nt: TGTGCCAGCAGTATCACAGGGGGTGGAAACTATGGCTACACCTTC
cdr3_aa: CASSITGGGNYGYTF
j_call: TRBJ1-2
d_call: TRBD1
clone_size: .
v_call: TRBV6-5

cdr3_nt: TGTGCCAGCAGCCGAAGCGGGGGAGAACTCCGGTACAATGAGCAGTTCTTC
cdr3_aa: CASSRSGGELRYNEQFF
j_call: TRBJ2-1
d_call: TRBD2
clone_size: .
v_call: TRBV7-2

cdr3_nt: TGCGCCAGCAGCCCGCCGACCGGGAATGAGCAGTTCTTC
cdr3_aa: CASSPPTGNEQFF
j_call: TRBJ2-1
d_call: .
clone_size: .
v_call: TRBV4-1

cdr3_nt: TGCGCCAGCAGCGCGTTCCCAGGGTTCTACGAGCAGTACTTC
cdr3_aa: CASSAFPGFYEQYF
j_call: TRBJ2-7
d_call: .
clone_size: .
v_call: TRBV4-1

cdr3_nt: TGTGCCAGCAGCCCCGGGACAGAGGATGGCTACACCTTC
cdr3_aa: CASSPGTEDGYTF
j_call: TRBJ1-2
d_call: TRBD1
clone_size: once
v_call: TRBV7-2

cdr3_nt: TGTGCCACCAGTCGTCCAGGGGACCCCTATGGCTACACCTTC
cdr3_aa: CATSRPGDPYGYTF
j_call: TRBJ1-2
d_call: .
clone_size: .
v_call: TRBV15

cdr3_nt: TGTGCCAGTAGTCCCCTAGCGGGGGACCACGAGCAGTACTTC
cdr3_aa: CASSPLAGDHEQYF
j_call: TRBJ2-7
d_call: TRBD2
clone_size: .
v_call: TRBV19

cdr3_nt: TGTGCCAGCAGCCCCTCAGGTGTTTCCGGAAACACCATATATTTT
cdr3_aa: CASSPSGVSGNTIYF
j_call: TRBJ1-3
d_call: .
clone_size: .
v_call: TRBV7-2

cdr3_nt: TGTGCCAGCAGCTTGAGCCCCACAGATACGCAGTATTTT
cdr3_aa: CASSLSPTDTQYF
j_call: TRBJ2-3
d_call: .
clone_size: .
v_call: TRBV7-2

cdr3_nt: TGTGCCAGCAGCTTAGTTTGGACAGGCGATACGCAGTATTTT
cdr3_aa: CASSLVWTGDTQYF
j_call: TRBJ2-3
d_call: TRBD1
clone_size: .
v_call: TRBV7-8

cdr3_nt: TGCGCCAGCAGCTTGGGTGGAGACAATGAGCAGTTCTTC
cdr3_aa: CASSLGGDNEQFF
j_call: TRBJ2-1
d_call: .
clone_size: .
v_call: TRBV5-1

cdr3_nt: TGTGCCAGCAGCTTAGTCCAGGGCAGCAATCAGCCCCAGCATTTT
cdr3_aa: CASSLVQGSNQPQHF
j_call: TRBJ1-5
d_call: .
clone_size: few
v_call: TRBV7-2

cdr3_nt: TGTGCCAGCAGTTTCCTTTCAGGGGGCGGCACCGGGGAGCTGTTTTTT
cdr3_aa: CASSFLSGGGTGELFF
j_call: TRBJ2-2
d_call: TRBD1
clone_size: .
v_call: TRBV27

cdr3_nt: TGCGCCAGCAAGGCAGGGCCAGGAAACACCATATATTTT
cdr3_aa: CASKAGPGNTIYF
j_call: TRBJ1-3
d_call: .
clone_size: .
v_call: TRBV5-1

cdr3_nt: TGTGCCAGCAGCCTAGAAGTGCCCAATGAGCAGTTCTTC
cdr3_aa: CASSLEVPNEQFF
j_call: TRBJ2-1
d_call: .
clone_size: .
v_call: TRBV7-3

cdr3_nt: TGTGCCAGCTCACCCGCCAGGGGAATCACAGATACGCAGTATTTT
cdr3_aa: CASSPARGITDTQYF
j_call: TRBJ2-3
d_call: .
clone_size: .
v_call: TRBV18

cdr3_nt: TGTGCCAGTAGTCCGCGACAGGGGGCCCAAATTCTCTATGGCTACACCTTC
cdr3_aa: CASSPRQGAQILYGYTF
j_call: TRBJ1-2
d_call: TRBD1
clone_size: few
v_call: TRBV19

cdr3_nt: TGTGCCAGCAGCTTAGACCGGTTCGGGCAGTTCTTC
cdr3_aa: CASSLDRFGQFF
j_call: TRBJ2-1
d_call: .
clone_size: .
v_call: TRBV7-2

cdr3_nt: TGTGCCAGCAGCCAGACAGGGGGCGGTGAAAAACTGTTTTTT
cdr3_aa: CASSQTGGGEKLFF
j_call: TRBJ1-4
d_call: TRBD1
clone_size: few
v_call: TRBV7-2

cdr3_nt: TGTGCCAGCAGCCCCCTCCTACGGGTTAGCACAGATACGCAGTATTTT
cdr3_aa: CASSPLLRVSTDTQYF
j_call: TRBJ2-3
d_call: .
clone_size: .
v_call: TRBV7-3

cdr3_nt: TGTGCCAGTAGTATAGGCGGGGGATACACCGGGGAGCTGTTTTTT
cdr3_aa: CASSIGGGYTGELFF
j_call: TRBJ2-2
d_call: TRBD2
clone_size: .
v_call: TRBV19

cdr3_nt: TGTGCCAGCAGTGAAGTGAGCAGGGGTGTGCAGTACTTC
cdr3_aa: CASSEVSRGVQYF
j_call: TRBJ2-7
d_call: .
clone_size: .
v_call: TRBV2

cdr3_nt: TGCGCCAGCGCTAGCCGGCTAGCGGGTGATACGCAGTATTTT
cdr3_aa: CASASRLAGDTQYF
j_call: TRBJ2-3
d_call: TRBD2
clone_size: .
v_call: TRBV5-1

cdr3_nt: TGTGCCAGCAGTTACCGAGGATTCCGCCGCTCGGACGAGCAGTACTTC
cdr3_aa: CASSYRGFRRSDEQYF
j_call: TRBJ2-7
d_call: .
clone_size: few
v_call: TRBV6-5

cdr3_nt: TGTGCCAGCAGTTTTCGCACGTCCCCAGGAGGGCACGAGCAGTACTTC
cdr3_aa: CASSFRTSPGGHEQYF
j_call: TRBJ2-7
d_call: .
clone_size: .
v_call: TRBV7-8

cdr3_nt: TGTGCCAGCAGCCTGCGGGCCCAGAACACTGAAGCTTTCTTT
cdr3_aa: CASSLRAQNTEAFF
j_call: TRBJ1-1
d_call: .
clone_size: .
v_call: TRBV7-8